This TCR beta chain originates from a study of blood T cell repertoires in COVID-19. CDR3 size: 13 residues. The V gene lost 2 bases and the J gene lost 3 bases, with 7 bases spanning the gap. Germline CDR1 LGHDT, CDR2 YNNKEL (reference sequence). Assay: immunoSEQ multiplex PCR; the TCRdb copy retains only in-frame clones and omits some. Found here are about 150,000 clones, around four fifths of them singletons; the top ten hold around 6.2%. The sample taken for sequencing was PBMCs or T cells enriched from blood (not recorded which). V and J are TRBV3-1 (or the pseudogene TRBV3-2) and TRBJ1-2; tentative D call: TRBD1 (6 bases). The TCR was taken from a woman aged 35 to 49 who had recovered from COVID-19. In DNA form, the CDR3 reads TGTGCCAGCAGCCAACAGGGGTACTATGGCTACACCTTC. Its protein product is CASSQQGYYGYTF.